This is a list of T cell receptor beta chains from one sample in a study of Graves' ophthalmopathy and Graves' hyperthyroidism. TCRdb ran MiXCR on the multiplex PCR reads and lists one entry per CDR3 protein. The table lists approximately 210,000 distinct CDR3 sequences, approximately 21% of them singletons. The sequenced sample was peripheral blood. The receptors shown here come from a woman between 45 and 65 years old with Graves' ophthalmopathy. Both conserved end residues are part of each CDR3. A D gene is named only where the DNA matches it firmly. The listing skips clone size in some rows; elsewhere it reads once, few, many or a size class.

len	v_gene	d_gene	j_gene	abundance	CDR3nt	CDR3aa
14	TRBV10-3	-	TRBJ1-2	many	TGTGCCATCAGTGAAACACAGGGTAATAAAGGCTACACCTTC	CAISETQGNKGYTF
15	TRBV6-1	TRBD1	TRBJ1-2	many	TGTGCCAGCAGTGAACCGGGACAGGGAGGATTCGGCTACACCTTC	CASSEPGQGGFGYTF
16	TRBV20-1	TRBD1	TRBJ2-5	many	TGCAGTGCTCGCAGACAGGGGATGGGGCTTCAAGAGACCCAGTACTTC	CSARRQGMGLQETQYF
20	TRBV7-2	TRBD2	TRBJ2-2	-	TGTGCCAGCAGCACTCACACCGGGACTAGCGGGAGTGTCGGCACCGGGGAGCTGTTTTTT	CASSTHTGTSGSVGTGELFF
14	TRBV20-1	TRBD2	TRBJ2-7	many	TGCAGTGCTGCTAGCGGGAGATCCTCCTACGAGCAGTACTTC	CSAASGRSSYEQYF
15	TRBV19	TRBD1	TRBJ1-2	-	TGTGCCAGTAGTATTTTGACAGGGGCGGACTATGGCTACACCTTC	CASSILTGADYGYTF
16	TRBV6-1	TRBD1	TRBJ2-7	many	TGTGCCACTACGCCGGGCCGAACAGGGGGTTCCTACGAGCAGTACTTC	CATTPGRTGGSYEQYF
16	TRBV5-1	-	TRBJ1-1	few	TGCGCCAGCAGCCCGGACAAGGGTGGGGTGAACACTGAAGCTTTCTTT	CASSPDKGGVNTEAFF
17	TRBV11-2	-	TRBJ2-6	many	TGTGCCAGCAGCTTAGAGCCAGGCGACTCTGGGGCCAACGTCCTGACTTTC	CASSLEPGDSGANVLTF
13	TRBV19	TRBD1	TRBJ1-2	few	TGTGCCAGTACTAAGACAGGGGCCTATGGCTACACCTTC	CASTKTGAYGYTF
18	TRBV2	TRBD2	TRBJ2-1	many	TGTGCCAGCAGAGACACCGGGACTAGCGGGAGCTTCTACAATGAGCAGTTCTTC	CASRDTGTSGSFYNEQFF
16	TRBV11-2	-	TRBJ2-7	many	TGTGCCAGCAGCTTAGATTGGGCCAGGGACTCCTACGAGCAGTACTTC	CASSLDWARDSYEQYF
13	TRBV6-1	-	TRBJ1-5	-	TGTGCCAGCAGGATGACGGTTTATCAACCCCAGCATTTT	CASRMTVYQPQHF
13	TRBV11-3	TRBD1	TRBJ1-1	many	TGTGCCAGCGGACAGGGGGCACACACTGAAGCTTTCTTT	CASGQGAHTEAFF
13	TRBV28	-	TRBJ1-5	many	TGTGCCAGCAGTTGGGGGGGTTCTCAGCCCCAGCATTTT	CASSWGGSQPQHF
15	TRBV4-1	-	TRBJ2-7	many	TGCGCCAGCAGCCTTAGCCTGGGGGTGGCCTACGAGCAGTACTTC	CASSLSLGVAYEQYF